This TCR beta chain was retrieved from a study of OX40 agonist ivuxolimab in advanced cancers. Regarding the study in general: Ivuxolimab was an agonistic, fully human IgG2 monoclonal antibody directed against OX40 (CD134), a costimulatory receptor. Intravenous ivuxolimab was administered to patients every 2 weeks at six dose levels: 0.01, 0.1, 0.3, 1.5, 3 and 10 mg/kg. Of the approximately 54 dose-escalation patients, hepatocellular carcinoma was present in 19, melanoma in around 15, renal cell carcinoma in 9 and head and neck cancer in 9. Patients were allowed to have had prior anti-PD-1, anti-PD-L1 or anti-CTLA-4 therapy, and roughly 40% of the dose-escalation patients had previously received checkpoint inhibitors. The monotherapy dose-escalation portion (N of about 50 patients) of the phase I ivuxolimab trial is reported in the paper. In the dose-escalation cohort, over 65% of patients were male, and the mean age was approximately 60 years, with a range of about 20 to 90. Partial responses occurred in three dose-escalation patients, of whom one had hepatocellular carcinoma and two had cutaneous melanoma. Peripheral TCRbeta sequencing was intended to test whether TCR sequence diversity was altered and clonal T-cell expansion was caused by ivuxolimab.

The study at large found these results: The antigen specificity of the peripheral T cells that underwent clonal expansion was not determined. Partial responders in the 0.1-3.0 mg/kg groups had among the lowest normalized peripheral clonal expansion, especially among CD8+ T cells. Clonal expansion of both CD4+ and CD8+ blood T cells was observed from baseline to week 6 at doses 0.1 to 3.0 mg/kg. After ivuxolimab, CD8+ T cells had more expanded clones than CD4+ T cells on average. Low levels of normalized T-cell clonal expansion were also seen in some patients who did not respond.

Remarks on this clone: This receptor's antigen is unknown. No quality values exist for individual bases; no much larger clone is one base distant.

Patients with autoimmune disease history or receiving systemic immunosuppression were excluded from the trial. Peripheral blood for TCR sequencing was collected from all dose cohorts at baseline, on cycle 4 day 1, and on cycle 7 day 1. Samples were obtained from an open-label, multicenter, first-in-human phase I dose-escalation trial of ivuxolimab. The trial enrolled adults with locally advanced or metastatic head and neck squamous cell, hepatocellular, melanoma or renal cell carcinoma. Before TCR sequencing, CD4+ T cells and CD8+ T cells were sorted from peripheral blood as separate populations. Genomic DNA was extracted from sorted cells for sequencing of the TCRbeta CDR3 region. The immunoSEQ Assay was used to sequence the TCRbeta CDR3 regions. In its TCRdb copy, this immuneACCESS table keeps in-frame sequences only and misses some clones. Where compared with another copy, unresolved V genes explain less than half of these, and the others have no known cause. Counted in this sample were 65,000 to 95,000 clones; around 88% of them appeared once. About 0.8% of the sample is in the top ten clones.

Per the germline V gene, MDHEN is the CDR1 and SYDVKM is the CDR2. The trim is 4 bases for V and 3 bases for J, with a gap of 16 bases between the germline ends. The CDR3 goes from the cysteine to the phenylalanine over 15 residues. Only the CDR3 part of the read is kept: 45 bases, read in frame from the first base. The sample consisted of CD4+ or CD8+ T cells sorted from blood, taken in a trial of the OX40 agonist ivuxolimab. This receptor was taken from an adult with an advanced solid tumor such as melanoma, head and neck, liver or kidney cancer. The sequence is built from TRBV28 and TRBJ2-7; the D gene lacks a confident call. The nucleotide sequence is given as TGTGCCAGCAGTTCCTCCTCCGTCGCGGTCTACGAGCAGTACTTC. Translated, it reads CASSSSSVAVYEQYF. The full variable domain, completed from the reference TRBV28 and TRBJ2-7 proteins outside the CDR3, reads DVKVTQSSRYLVKRTGEKVFLECVQDMDHENMFWYRQDPGLGLRLIYFSYDVKMKEKGDIPEGYSVSREKKERFSLILESASTNQTSMYLCASSSSSVAVYEQYFGPGTRLTVT.